The 17 T cell receptor beta chains listed next were all sequenced from one sample in a study of CD8 T cells in Susac syndrome. About 0.5 to 1 ug RNA was reverse transcribed with random hexamers. TCRdb independently ran MiXCR on the immunoSEQ multiplex PCR reads; one entry per CDR3 protein. This sample has about 160,000 distinct CDR3 sequences; approximately 94% occur once, and the top ten carry approximately 0.12%. The sequencing input was CD4+ T cells from PBMCs. These receptors all come from a human donor with Susac syndrome.

This chain links TRBV24-1 with TRBJ2-6; TRBD1 aligns across 9 bases. Germline assignment: CDR1 KGHDR and CDR2 SFDVKD. This CDR3 has 15 amino acids. J lost 4 bases, V lost 7 bases, and 4 bases had no gene match. The CDR3 protein is CATSGTGNGANVLTF. The CDR3 DNA is TGTGCCACCAGCGGGACAGGGAACGGGGCCAACGTCCTGACTTTC.

V and J are TRBV12-3 or TRBV12-4 and TRBJ2-5; the D gene is possibly TRBD2 (5 bases). The CDR3 totals 14 residues. V was clipped by 5 bases and J by 5 bases, with 15 bases between them. The CDR3 DNA reads TGTGCCAGCAGTCCACCCCTAAGGGAGGAGACCCAGTACTTC. Its translation: CASSPPLREETQYF.

The genes are TRBV29-1 and TRBJ2-1; TRBD1 matches at 9 bases. CDR1 is SQVTM and CDR2 is ANQGSEA in the germline V gene. The length of the CDR3 is 14 residues. V dropped 0 bases and J dropped 9; count of bases not matched to a gene: 6. As DNA, the CDR3 is TGCAGCGTTGAAGATCTTCGACAGGGGGGTGAGCAGTTCTTC. This codes for CSVEDLRQGGEQFF.

The rearrangement links TRBV5-4 to TRBJ1-1; D is unresolved. The germline CDR1 and CDR2 sequences are SGHNT and YYREEE (reference sequence). The CDR3 extends over 16 amino acids. Trimming shortened V by 3 bases and J by 5 bases, and 20 bases separated the two germline ends. CDR3 amino acids: CASSSTGRGSGTEAFF. As DNA, the CDR3 is TGTGCCAGCAGCTCGACGGGCCGAGGGTCTGGAACTGAAGCTTTCTTT.

The J gene is TRBJ1-2, the V gene TRBV29-1, with TRBD1 matching 10 bases. V lost 8 bases, J lost 4 bases, and 4 bases stayed unmatched. Germline V CDR1 and CDR2: SQVTM, ANQGSEA. The CDR3 spans 12 residues. Here the CDR3 reads CSTWDRGYGYTF. CDR3 coding DNA: TGCAGCACATGGGACAGGGGCTATGGCTACACCTTC.

The chain joins TRBV2 to TRBJ1-2; a possible D gene is TRBD1 (5 bases). The CDR3 loop spans 12 amino acids. Germline values: CDR1 SNHLY, CDR2 FYNNEI. The germline V and J ends were trimmed by 4 bases and 6 bases, with 9 bases remaining between them. The CDR3 reads CASSVAGNGYTF. The CDR3 coding sequence is TGTGCCAGCAGTGTGGCAGGGAATGGCTACACCTTC.

This rearrangement joins TRBV12-3 or TRBV12-4 to TRBJ2-5; 9 positions match TRBD2. Unmatched junction bases numbered 7, after V lost 3 bases and J lost 5 bases. The CDR3 contains 15 residues. The CDR3, as DNA: TGTGCCAGCAGTTTCCGAGCGGGAGGTGTGGAGACCCAGTACTTC. Translating gives CASSFRAGGVETQYF.

The chain has TRBV3-1 and TRBJ2-4, with TRBD2 matching over 7 bases. The CDR3 covers 14 residues. Germline assignment: CDR1 LGHDT and CDR2 YNNKEL (reference sequence). J was trimmed by 12 bases and V by 0 bases; bases with no gene match: 8. This CDR3 is CASSQDTGGFTQYF. The CDR3 nucleotides read TGTGCCAGCAGCCAAGATACGGGGGGATTCACTCAGTACTTC.

The table lists this clonotype with a count of one. The chain joins TRBV30 to TRBJ2-2; TRBD2 is a possible D gene (5 bases). The CDR3 totals 14 residues. Trimming left V 3 bases short and J 5 bases short, with 13 bases between. The germline gives CDR1 GTSNPN, CDR2 SVGIG (reference sequence). CDR3 region: CAWSGIPRTGELFF. The CDR3 coding sequence is TGTGCCTGGAGCGGGATTCCCCGGACCGGGGAGCTGTTTTTT.

The chain has TRBV5-1 and TRBJ1-1; D unclear. CDR1 is SGHRS, CDR2 YFSETQ, per germline. The CDR3 consists of 12 residues. With 7 bases removed from V and 1 base from J, the gap between germline ends came to 8 bases. CDR3 DNA: TGCGCCAGCGGTGAAGGGAACACTGAAGCTTTCTTT. Translation gives CASGEGNTEAFF.

The gene calls are TRBV7-2 and TRBJ2-5; a weak D match, TRBD1 (7 bases). V lost 6 bases to trimming and J lost 5 bases, with 16 bases between them. CDR3 size: 14 residues. Germline CDR1 and CDR2: SGHTA and FQGNSA. The DNA for the CDR3 is TGTGCCAGCAGACCAGGGGGGACGGGGGAGACCCAGTACTTC. This codes for CASRPGGTGETQYF.

The chain employs TRBV9 and TRBJ1-6; 7 bases are shared with TRBD1. This CDR3 has 15 amino acids. The V segment lost 5 bases and the J segment 5 bases; nucleotides outside the gene matches: 7. CDR1 is SGDLS, CDR2 YYNGEE, per germline. The DNA for the CDR3 is TGTGCCAGCAGTGTCGGGACAGTAAATAATTCACCCCTCCACTTT. Its protein is CASSVGTVNNSPLHF.

The rearrangement uses TRBV5-1 and TRBJ1-1; maybe TRBD1 (6 bases). The CDR3 consists of 16 residues. CDR1 and CDR2 (germline): SGHRS, YFSETQ. V lost 3 bases, J lost 0 bases, and 15 bases lay in between. CDR3 sequence reads: CASSWATGLMNTEAFF. The CDR3 DNA reads as TGCGCCAGCAGCTGGGCGACAGGCCTTATGAACACTGAAGCTTTCTTT.

The J gene is TRBJ2-1, the V gene TRBV5-4; D ambiguous. CDR1 and CDR2 (germline): SGHNT, YYREEE (reference sequence). The CDR3 is made up of 15 amino acids. Trimming shortened V by 0 bases and J by 9 bases, and 16 bases separated the two germline ends. The CDR3 region is CASSLALGSRPEQFF. The DNA of the CDR3 is TGTGCCAGCAGCTTGGCCCTAGGCTCTCGTCCTGAGCAGTTCTTC. The whole variable domain, filled in from reference TRBV5-4 and TRBJ2-1, reads ETGVTQSPTHLIKTRGQQVTLRCSSQSGHNTVSWYQQALGQGPQFIFQYYREEENGRGNFPPRFSGLQFPNYSSELNVNALELDDSALYLCASSLALGSRPEQFFGPGTRLTVL.

The J gene is TRBJ1-2, the V gene TRBV3-1, with 7 bases aligning to TRBD1. The CDR3 extends over 14 amino acids. Per the germline V gene, CDR1 is LGHDT and CDR2 is YNNKEL (reference sequence). V dropped 1 base and J dropped 4; count of bases not matched to a gene: 3. The CDR3 region is CASSQVEGAYGYTF. CDR3 nucleotide sequence: TGTGCCAGCAGCCAAGTGGAGGGGGCCTATGGCTACACCTTC.

The chain combines TRBV12-3 or TRBV12-4 with TRBJ1-2, with a possible D match to TRBD1 (6 bases). Trimming removed 6 bases from V and 2 bases from J, with 13 bases in between. The CDR3 totals 14 residues. The CDR3 is CASSQMTGNYGYTF. CDR3 DNA: TGTGCCAGCAGCCAGATGACAGGCAACTATGGCTACACCTTC.

V is TRBV20-1 and J is TRBJ2-1; 7 bases are shared with TRBD1. The CDR3 is 13 residues long. Per the germline V gene, CDR1 is DFQATT and CDR2 is SNEGSKA (reference sequence). After removal of 7 bases from V and 8 bases from J, the junction contained 11 bases not matched to a gene. CDR3 residues: CSGDRASGDEQFF. The DNA of the CDR3 is TGCAGTGGAGACAGGGCGTCGGGCGATGAGCAGTTCTTC.